One and the same sample provided the 18 T cell receptor beta chains below, sequenced in a study of OX40 agonist ivuxolimab in advanced cancers. Libraries came from the immunoSEQ multiplex PCR assay. The source is immuneACCESS, and TCRdb retained only in-frame sequences with V and J called. Part of the clones is not carried over; for the studies checked, unresolved V genes explain less than half of this, and the remainder is unexplained. This sample has about 83,000 clones in its table, and around 90% of those were observed once. The ten largest clones add up to 8.4% of the sample. This sample comprised CD4+ or CD8+ T cells sorted from blood, obtained in a trial of the OX40 agonist ivuxolimab. The source is an adult with an advanced solid tumor such as melanoma, head and neck, liver or kidney cancer.

The chain joins TRBV6-6 to TRBJ1-1; perhaps TRBD1 as D (5 bases). Germline V gene lookup returns CDR1 MNHNY and CDR2 SVGAGI (reference sequence). The ends were cut back, 6 bases at V and 8 bases at J, with 16 bases in the middle. This CDR3 is built from 13 residues. CDR3 loop: CASSQAMGLEAFF. The CDR3 region has the DNA TGTGCCAGCAGCCAGGCAATGGGGCTGGAAGCTTTCTTT.

This clone was detected once. The CDR3 DNA follows: TGTGCCACCAGCAGAGATCCGCTAGCGGGAGTTGTTGAGCAGTTCTTC. This translates into CATSRDPLAGVVEQFF. The V call is TRBV15, the J call TRBJ2-1; TRBD2 matches 10 bases. Germline V CDR1 and CDR2: LNHNV, YYDKDF (reference sequence). CDR3 length: 16 residues. Trimming removed 0 bases from V and 9 bases from J; junction bases left unmatched: 8.

This chain uses TRBV6-5 with TRBJ1-5; TRBD1 matches 8 bases. Trimming cost V 6 bases and J 5 bases; bases outside gene matches: 6. The CDR3 consists of 14 residues. CDR1 and CDR2 from the germline V gene are MNHEY and SVGAGI. The CDR3 sequence: CASRSGTGYQPQHF. DNA for the CDR3: TGTGCCAGCAGATCCGGGACAGGTTATCAGCCCCAGCATTTT.

The chain recombines TRBV28 with TRBJ1-2; possible D gene TRBD1, 5 bases. The CDR3 extends over 11 amino acids. The V gene lost 5 bases and the J gene lost 14 bases, with 15 bases spanning the gap. CDR1 MDHEN and CDR2 SYDVKM come from the germline V gene. CDR3 sequence (DNA): TGTGCCAGCAGTGACCCGGGACTGAGGACCTTC. It specifies CASSDPGLRTF.

This chain joins TRBV20-1 and TRBJ2-5; tentatively, D is TRBD1 (5 bases). This CDR3 region has 11 residues. Germline lookup yields CDR1 DFQATT and CDR2 SNEGSKA (reference sequence). V lost 5 bases to trimming and J lost 9 bases, with 13 bases between them. CDR3 sequence: CSAHTRGAQYF. CDR3 DNA sequence: TGCAGTGCTCACACAAGGGGCGCCCAGTACTTC.

Written as DNA, the CDR3 is TGTGCCAGCAGTTCCTCGGGGGCCGGGGAGCTGTTTTTT. This translates into CASSSSGAGELFF. This chain uses TRBV27 with TRBJ2-2; D perhaps matches TRBD2 (6 bases). CDR3 length: 13 amino acids. Trimming took 4 bases from V and 6 from J, leaving 9 bases between them. The germline V gene encodes CDR1 MNHEY and CDR2 SMNVEV (reference sequence).

The genes are TRBV13 and TRBJ1-1; no definite D call. Germline V gives CDR1 PRHDT, CDR2 FYEKMQ (reference sequence). This CDR3 region has 13 residues. The V end lost 5 bases, the J end lost 5 bases, and 12 bases lay between the germline ends. The CDR3 bases are TGTGCCAGCAGCCTGTTATCGAAGACTGAAGCTTTCTTT. Its translation is CASSLLSKTEAFF. Combining the CDR3 with reference TRBV13 and TRBJ1-1 gives the whole variable domain AAGVIQSPRHLIKEKRETATLKCYPIPRHDTVYWYQQGPGQDPQFLISFYEKMQSDKGSIPDRFSAQQFSDYHSELNMSSLELGDSALYFCASSLLSKTEAFFGQGTRLTVV.

The CDR3 DNA follows: TGTGCCAGCAGCCAAGATCCCCCAGGGGGCGTCCCTGAAGCTTTCTTT. As protein: CASSQDPPGGVPEAFF. The chain joins TRBV4-2 to TRBJ1-1; 8 positions match TRBD1. Trimming cost V 0 bases and J 6 bases; bases outside gene matches: 9. The CDR3 is 16 residues long. Germline-derived CDR1 and CDR2 are LGHNA and YNFKEQ.

The chain uses TRBV6-1 and TRBJ1-5, with 8 bases identical to TRBD1. V dropped 3 bases and J dropped 4; count of bases not matched to a gene: 8. The CDR3 is 16 amino acids. Germline assignment: CDR1 MNHNS and CDR2 SASEGT. The chain's CDR3 is CASSEIVTGANQPQHF. The DNA for the CDR3 is TGTGCCAGCAGTGAGATCGTGACAGGGGCAAATCAGCCCCAGCATTTT.

The V gene is TRBV7-6, the J gene TRBJ1-2; D gene uncertain. V was pared by 3 bases and J by 8 bases, with 13 bases between. CDR1 and CDR2 (germline): SGHVS, FNYEAQ. The CDR3 extends over 13 amino acids. CDR3 nucleotides: TGTGCCAGCAGCTTGGGGAGTCTAGGGGGCTACACCTTC. This encodes CASSLGSLGGYTF.

The rearrangement uses TRBV4-1 and TRBJ1-2; no definite D call. The V and J ends lost 0 bases and 9 bases respectively, with 14 bases between them. This CDR3 is 14 amino acids long. The germline CDR1 and CDR2 sequences are MGHRA and YSYEKL. CDR3 sequence (DNA): TGCGCCAGCAGCCAAGATCCAGTGCCGCGTAGCTACACCTTC. Protein sequence: CASSQDPVPRSYTF.

The J gene is TRBJ2-3, the V gene TRBV27, with D possibly matching TRBD2 (5 bases). In germline, CDR1 is MNHEY, CDR2 SMNVEV (reference sequence). This CDR3 spans 16 amino acids. Trimming left V 6 bases short and J 4 bases short, with 20 bases between. CDR3 amino acids: CASSHGLLSSADTQYF. The CDR3 region has the DNA TGTGCCAGCAGCCACGGACTGTTATCGAGCGCAGATACGCAGTATTTT.

This chain links TRBV13 with TRBJ2-5, with D tentatively TRBD2 (5 bases). The CDR3 consists of 16 residues. Trimming took 5 bases from V and 0 from J, leaving 16 bases between them. Looked up from germline, CDR1 is PRHDT and CDR2 is FYEKMQ (reference sequence). The CDR3 coding sequence is TGTGCCAGCAGCCAAGCACTAGGCCGATACCAAGAGACCCAGTACTTC. This encodes CASSQALGRYQETQYF.

Comment on this clone: This sample also contains other DNA sequences that code for the same CDR3. This chain connects TRBV5-1 to TRBJ1-2; TRBD1 aligns across 7 bases. The CDR3 spans 13 residues. CDR1 SGHRS and CDR2 YFSETQ come from the germline V gene. V shed 4 bases, J shed 4 bases, and the junction held 4 bases outside the gene matches. This CDR3 reads CASSLGQTYGYTF. The CDR3 bases are TGCGCCAGCAGCCTGGGACAGACCTATGGCTACACCTTC. Supplemented by reference TRBV5-1 and TRBJ1-2, the full variable domain reads KAGVTQTPRYLIKTRGQQVTLSCSPISGHRSVSWYQQTPGQGLQFLFEYFSETQRNKGNFPGRFSGRQFSNSRSEMNVSTLELGDSALYLCASSLGQTYGYTFGSGTRLTVV.

V gene TRBV2 combines with J gene TRBJ1-1; D not certain. CDR1 and CDR2 from the germline V gene are SNHLY and FYNNEI. The CDR3 has 13 amino acids. Trimming pared 8 bases from V and 0 bases from J, leaving 10 bases between. The CDR3 loop is CASSVSLNTEAFF. CDR3 sequence (DNA): TGTGCCAGCTCGGTCAGTCTGAACACTGAAGCTTTCTTT.

The chain combines TRBV4-1 with TRBJ2-1, with D possibly being TRBD2 (5 bases). The V end was cut by 0 bases, the J end by 0 bases, with 9 bases between. The V gene's germline CDR1 is MGHRA and CDR2 YSYEKL. The CDR3 totals 16 residues. The CDR3 nucleotides are TGCGCCAGCAGCCAAGATCCCGGACTCTCCTACAATGAGCAGTTCTTC. It translates to CASSQDPGLSYNEQFF.

This clone was counted a single time. The genes are TRBV7-3 and TRBJ2-1; TRBD2 matches 10 bases. Trimming cost V 6 bases and J 9 bases; bases outside gene matches: 11. Germline loops: CDR1 SGHTA, CDR2 FQGTGA. The CDR3 sequence is 15 residues long. The CDR3 bases are TGTGCCAGCAGTCGTCTAGCGGGGGCCGGGAGTGAGCAGTTCTTC. Translated, it gives CASSRLAGAGSEQFF.

This rearrangement joins TRBV9 to TRBJ2-1; 7 nucleotides agree with TRBD2. The J segment lost 6 bases and the V segment lost 0 bases, leaving 6 bases of the junction unmatched. Germline V gives CDR1 SGDLS, CDR2 YYNGEE. The CDR3 extends over 15 amino acids. CDR3 coding DNA: TGTGCCAGCAGCGTAGGCGGGAGTTCGACCAATGAGCAGTTCTTC. Translated, it gives CASSVGGSSTNEQFF.